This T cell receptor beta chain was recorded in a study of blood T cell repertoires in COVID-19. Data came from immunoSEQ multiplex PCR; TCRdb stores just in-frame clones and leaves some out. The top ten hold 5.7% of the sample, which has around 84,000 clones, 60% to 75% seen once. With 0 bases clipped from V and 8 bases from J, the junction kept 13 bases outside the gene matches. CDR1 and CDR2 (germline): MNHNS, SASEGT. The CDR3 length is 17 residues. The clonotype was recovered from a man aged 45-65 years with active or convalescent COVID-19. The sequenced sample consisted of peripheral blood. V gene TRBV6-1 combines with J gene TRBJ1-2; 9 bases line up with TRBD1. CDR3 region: CASSEAPGVQGARGYTF. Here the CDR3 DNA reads TGTGCCAGCAGTGAAGCGCCGGGGGTACAGGGGGCTCGAGGCTACACCTTC.